The T cell receptor (beta chain) described here comes from a study of blood T cell repertoires in COVID-19. Study in general: Specimens from acute and convalescent COVID-19 originated in the United States, Italy and Spain.

Grouping used clinical history reported by participants in a survey and questionnaire. Recovered participants had two consecutive negative NP/OP PCR tests, healthcare professional clearance, or symptom resolution. Authors' analysis steps: Amplified reference gene primers provided the basis for estimating nucleated cell counts. Clones were read by immunoSEQ multiplex PCR, and TCRdb kept only the in-frame ones, dropping some. V, J and clone size derive from that table, while D and trimming were established from the DNA sequence. The profile shows roughly 450,000 clones, roughly 88% of them singletons. The V segment lost 5 bases and the J segment 8 bases; nucleotides outside the gene matches: 11. The CDR3 sequence is 15 residues long. Germline V gene lookup returns CDR1 SNHLY and CDR2 FYNNEI.

The chain employs TRBV2 and TRBJ1-2; TRBD1 matches at 10 bases. This TCR was recovered from a man aged 18 to 30 who had recovered from COVID-19. Sequences were obtained from PBMCs or T cells enriched from blood (not recorded which). The CDR3 DNA reads as TGTGCCAGCAGTCCCGCACCGACAGGGGGCGCCGGCTACACCTTC. It encodes CASSPAPTGGAGYTF.